The 21 T cell receptor beta chains listed next were all sequenced from one sample in a study of CD8+CD57+ T cells in acquired aplastic anemia listed by TCRdb under 2018. The patients picked for sequencing were ones in whom flow cytometry had shown an expansion of CD8+CD57+ cells. Sequencing relied on an Illumina HiSeq 2000. Genomic DNA served as template for TCR beta VDJ combination and CDR3 sequence profiling. Starting from the raw public reads, TCRdb applied fastp trimming at Q25, assembled clones with MiXCR and retained in-frame beta chains. Every CDR3 protein is listed once, alongside the most common genes and DNA of its rows. Within this sample are some 140,000 distinct CDR3 sequences, with roughly 54% of them counted one time only. The ten largest account for 9.5% to 15% of the sample. Sequencing was carried out using sorted CD4+, CD8+, or CD8+CD57+ T cells (not recorded which) from PBMCs. These TCRs come from a human donor with aplastic anemia.

V gene TRBV15 combines with J gene TRBJ2-2, with D hard to call. CDR1 and CDR2 (germline): LNHNV, YYDKDF (reference sequence). CDR3 size: 14 residues. V lost 0 bases to trimming and J lost 5 bases, with 7 bases between them. The CDR3 reads CATSRDPQTGELFF. In DNA form, the CDR3 reads TGTGCCACCAGCAGAGATCCGCAGACCGGGGAGCTGTTTTTT.

This chain connects TRBV7-9 to TRBJ2-7; D possibly corresponds to TRBD1 (5 bases). V was cut by 5 bases and J by 0 bases, with 11 bases left in between. The germline CDR1 and CDR2 sequences are SEHNR and FQNEAQ (reference sequence). The CDR3 sequence is 14 residues long. The CDR3 coding sequence is TGTGCCAGCAGCCGACAGACGAGCTCCTACGAGCAGTACTTC. Translated: CASSRQTSSYEQYF.

In this sample, this clonotype turned up many times. The chain employs TRBV6-1 and TRBJ2-7; D tentatively fits TRBD1 or TRBD2 (5 bases each). Per the germline V gene, CDR1 is MNHNS and CDR2 is SASEGT. V lost 6 bases and J lost 3, with 12 bases in between. This CDR3 has 13 amino acids. The CDR3 DNA is TGTGCCAGCAGCCCGGGACGGAGCTACGAGCAGTACTTC. Its protein product is CASSPGRSYEQYF.

The rearrangement uses TRBV7-9 and TRBJ2-1; no definite D call. The germline V gene encodes CDR1 SEHNR and CDR2 FQNEAQ (reference sequence). The V end lost 2 bases, the J end lost 6 bases, and 8 bases lay between the germline ends. This CDR3 comprises 13 residues. The CDR3 sequence is CASSLKGRNEQFF. Written as DNA, the CDR3 is TGTGCCAGCAGCTTAAAAGGCCGCAATGAGCAGTTCTTC.

This clonotype was seen at least ten times. The CDR3 sequence: CASSVQGSYGYTF. In nucleotides, the CDR3 is TGTGCCAGCAGCGTACAGGGTAGTTATGGCTACACCTTC. The chain combines TRBV5-6 with TRBJ1-2, with D possibly TRBD1 on 6 matching bases. CDR3 length: 13 residues. Germline assignment: CDR1 SGHDT and CDR2 YYEEEE. Trimming pared 4 bases from V and 5 bases from J, leaving 12 bases between.

This clonotype was detected many times. The CDR3 DNA follows: TGTGCCAGCAGTCCCCCCGTGACAGAGCAGTACTTC. Amino acids: CASSPPVTEQYF. This rearrangement joins TRBV6-2 or TRBV6-3 to TRBJ2-7; D call uncertain. The germline V gene has CDR1 MNHEY and CDR2 SVGEGT. The CDR3 is 12 amino acids. V was cut by 5 bases and J by 7 bases, with 12 bases left in between.

This rearrangement joins TRBV6-5 to TRBJ1-1; TRBD1 might be the D (6 bases). Trimming left V 4 bases short and J 4 bases short, with 13 bases between. This CDR3 contains 14 residues. Germline V CDR1 and CDR2: MNHEY, SVGAGI. The CDR3 bases are TGTGCCAGCAGTTTGTCAGGGGTGAGCACTGAAGCTTTCTTT. This sequence encodes CASSLSGVSTEAFF.

This chain links TRBV19 with TRBJ1-5, with 9 bases aligning to TRBD1. The germline V gene has CDR1 LNHDA and CDR2 SQIVND (reference sequence). The CDR3 has 14 residues. The J segment lost 7 bases and the V segment lost 6 bases, leaving 7 bases of the junction unmatched. CDR3 residues: CASRLTGGSQPQHF. In DNA, the CDR3 is TGTGCCAGTAGACTTACAGGGGGCAGCCAGCCCCAGCATTTT.

This clonotype was counted once. The chain joins TRBV9 to TRBJ2-7; 8 bases line up with TRBD2. The CDR3 extends over 14 amino acids. Trimming took 3 bases from V and 9 from J; bases not matched to a gene: 11. Germline CDR1 SGDLS, CDR2 YYNGEE. The chain's CDR3 is CASSGMREDHGQYF. In DNA form, the CDR3 reads TGTGCCAGCAGCGGTATGCGGGAGGATCACGGGCAGTACTTC.

The J gene is TRBJ1-4, the V gene TRBV7-7; no clear D gene. The CDR3 sequence is 13 residues long. Trimming cost V 1 base and J 8 bases, with 8 bases left between them. Germline V gene lookup returns CDR1 SSHAT and CDR2 FNYEAQ (reference sequence). The CDR3 DNA sequence: TGTGCCAGCAGCTTAGGGGTAGCGGAAAAACTGTTTTTT. It codes for CASSLGVAEKLFF.

The chain carries TRBV24-1 and TRBJ2-1, with 9 nucleotides matching TRBD2. J lost 9 bases, V lost 2 bases, and 7 bases had no gene match. The germline V gene has CDR1 KGHDR and CDR2 SFDVKD. The CDR3 is 15 residues long. This CDR3 reads CATSDSIAGVVEQFF. DNA of the CDR3: TGTGCCACCAGTGATTCCATAGCGGGAGTCGTTGAGCAGTTCTTC.

V gene TRBV19 combines with J gene TRBJ2-7; D is tentatively TRBD1 or TRBD2 (6 bases each). The germline gives CDR1 LNHDA, CDR2 SQIVND (reference sequence). This CDR3 has 14 amino acids. V was shortened by 3 bases and J by 7 bases, with 16 bases between the two germline ends. The CDR3 spells CASSISGEVHEQYF. Here the CDR3 DNA reads TGTGCCAGTAGTATCTCAGGGGAGGTTCATGAGCAGTACTTC. The variable domain in full, with the rest retrieved from reference TRBV19 and TRBJ2-7, is DGGITQSPKYLFRKEGQNVTLSCEQNLNHDAMYWYRQDPGQGLRLIYYSQIVNDFQKGDIAEGYSVSREKKESFPLTVTSAQKNPTAFYLCASSISGEVHEQYFGPGTRLTVT.

This clonotype was found many times. The chain joins TRBV6-1 to TRBJ1-1, with a possible D match to TRBD1 (6 bases). Per the germline V gene, CDR1 is MNHNS and CDR2 is SASEGT. Trimming left V 7 bases short and J 11 bases short, with 17 bases between. This CDR3 is built from 12 residues. The CDR3 reads CASTTRGEGAFF. The CDR3, as DNA: TGTGCCAGCACCACCAGGGGAGAGGGGGCTTTCTTT.

This clonotype was picked up many times. This sequence joins TRBV5-8 and TRBJ2-5, with D unclear. CDR3 length: 13 amino acids. Germline values: CDR1 SGHTS, CDR2 YDEGEE. The V end lost 0 bases, the J end lost 9 bases, and 12 bases lay between the germline ends. The CDR3 nucleotides are TGTGCCAGCAGCTTGGAGCCACCTGAGGCCCAGTACTTC. Translation gives CASSLEPPEAQYF.

For this clonotype: At one end, the junction sequence differs from germline, possibly due to a read error. The rearrangement joins TRBV5-4 to TRBJ2-5; 7 bases align to TRBD2. Germline V lookup: CDR1 SGHNT, CDR2 YYREEE (reference sequence). The CDR3 spans 15 residues. This CDR3 reads CASSHRAQRGETLYF. CDR3 nucleotides: TGTGCCAGCAGCCACCGGGCCCAACGGGGGGAGACCCTGTACTTC.

The chain is built from TRBV10-3 and TRBJ2-2; maybe TRBD1 (5 bases). The CDR3 loop spans 17 amino acids. V lost 8 bases to trimming and J lost 7 bases, with 26 bases between them. CDR1 is ENHRY and CDR2 is SYGVKD in the germline V gene. The DNA for the CDR3 is TGTGCCATCCGATTGGGGCAGGGTGCCAATAAGGGCGGGGAGCTGTTTTTT. It is translated as CAIRLGQGANKGGELFF.

The table lists this clonotype with many counts. V usage is TRBV7-9 and J usage is TRBJ1-1; D not resolved. Germline V gene sequence: CDR1 SEHNR, CDR2 FQNEAQ (reference sequence). This CDR3 is built from 12 residues. The ends were cut back, 7 bases at V and 3 bases at J, with 9 bases in the middle. CDR3 DNA: TGTGCCAGCAACGCAGGAGACACTGAAGCTTTCTTT. Translating it yields CASNAGDTEAFF.

This clonotype was detected ten times or more. The chain is built from TRBV13 and TRBJ2-7, with 9 nucleotides matching TRBD2. V was clipped by 0 bases and J by 2 bases; unmatched bases: 2. The CDR3 sequence is 15 residues long. From germline, CDR1 is PRHDT and CDR2 FYEKMQ (reference sequence). DNA of the CDR3: TGTGCCAGCAGCTTAGGGCGGGGGGGCCCCTACGAGCAGTACTTC. Amino acids: CASSLGRGGPYEQYF.

This clonotype was counted at least ten times. V is TRBV9 and J is TRBJ2-3; D gene ambiguous. CDR1 is SGDLS and CDR2 is YYNGEE in the germline V gene. V gave up 0 bases and J gave up 1 base, with 12 bases separating them. The CDR3 totals 16 residues. Written as DNA, the CDR3 is TGTGCCAGCAGCGTAGTGGATAGTTTGGGCACAGATACGCAGTATTTT. This encodes CASSVVDSLGTDTQYF.

This clonotype was detected ten times or more. This chain connects TRBV7-9 to TRBJ1-2; 8 nucleotides line up with TRBD1. The germline V gene encodes CDR1 SEHNR and CDR2 FQNEAQ (reference sequence). V lost 5 bases to trimming and J lost 5 bases; unmatched junction nucleotides: 10. This CDR3 is 15 amino acids long. The CDR3 coding sequence is TGTGCCAGCAGCCCTGAGGCCACAGGGGGTTATGGCTACACCTTC. This encodes CASSPEATGGYGYTF.

The chain couples TRBV2 to TRBJ1-1, with 9 positions matching TRBD1. Germline-derived CDR1 and CDR2 are SNHLY and FYNNEI. The V gene end was trimmed by 3 bases and the J gene end by 3 bases; junction bases not matched to a gene: 5. CDR3 size: 15 residues. This CDR3 reads CASSDRRQGDTEAFF. The CDR3 nucleotides are TGTGCCAGCAGTGACCGAAGACAGGGGGACACTGAAGCTTTCTTT.